The following is a T cell receptor (beta chain) sequence with its context. The target antigen is unknown. This record belongs to a study of pediatric ulcerative colitis. Study results and caveats: All ulcerative colitis patients, but no controls, carried two rectal clonotypes.

TCRdb's table, derived via immunoSEQ multiplex PCR, lists solely in-frame clones and lacks some. The sample shows over 30,000 clones, 80% to 85% of them seen only once. One to two pinch biopsies were taken from the rectum during colonoscopy. The germline V gene encodes CDR1 GTSNPN and CDR2 SVGIG (reference sequence). The V end lost 2 bases, the J end lost 1 base, and 2 bases lay between the germline ends. The CDR3 is made up of 11 amino acids. This clonotype was obtained from a boy younger than 18 with mild ulcerative colitis. The rearrangement links TRBV30 to TRBJ1-2, with D hard to call. The sample taken for sequencing was gut tissue. CDR3 sequence: CAWSSNYGYTF. The CDR3 DNA is TGTGCCTGGAGTAGTAACTATGGCTACACCTTC.